The entry below describes one T cell receptor beta chain. Its antigen remains unidentified. A junction boundary mismatches the germline segment, possibly from a read error. This specimen comes from a study of regulatory T cells in long-lasting Graves disease (dated by TCRdb to the early 2020s). With respect to the entire study: Persistent Graves' disease was defined as persistently positive TSH receptor autoantibodies together with antithyroid drug treatment for over 5 years. On average, persistent Graves' disease patients in the clinical cohort had been on antithyroid drugs for eight to twelve years. Peripheral blood TCR sequencing and RNA sequencing compared persistent Graves' disease patients with newly diagnosed Graves' disease patients. TCR sequencing covered some 13 persistent and approximately 20 newly diagnosed Graves' disease patients, some 33 samples in total. The study took place in China and was registered as a clinical trial.

CDR1 MNHEY and CDR2 SMNVEV are derived from the germline V gene (reference sequence). The CDR3 sequence holds 16 residues, the cysteine and phenylalanine included. Of all the DNA, just the CDR3 is kept, 48 bases in frame from base 1. According to the study, the label for this sample's time point signals: persistent/refractory GD, antithyroid drugs over 5 years with positive TRAb. For both TCR sequencing and RNA sequencing, RNA was extracted from PBMCs in TRIzol. The diagnosis of Graves' disease followed American Thyroid Association guidelines. Patients were recruited from an endocrinology department in Xi'an, China. Each patient gave around 9.2 milliliters of peripheral blood, collected in an EDTA anticoagulant tube. Ficoll Paque Plus density gradient separation was used to isolate PBMCs, and no further T cell sorting was performed. RNA quality was checked with an Agilent 2100 Bioanalyzer and agarose gel, and concentration with a NanoDrop 2000.

Library preparation employed multiplex PCR. Instrument used: Illumina HiSeq 4000. To build TCR beta libraries, CDR3 regions were amplified by Arm-PCR using iRepertoire HTBI primers. Gel purification was performed on PCR products prior to sequencing. Under the source paper's analysis protocol: Across samples, about 64 TRBV and approximately 15 TRBJ segments were identified and used for gene usage analysis of CDR3 amino acid clonotypes. Filtered high-quality paired reads were merged into contigs using COPE and FqMerger. BLAST was used to align contigs to the IMGT TRBV, TRBD and TRBJ reference genes, and CDR3 was defined following IMGT. Any clonotype with a frequency above 0.1% was classified as a highly expanded clone. Shannon entropy was used to measure repertoire diversity, and the Gini coefficient was used to measure V-J evenness. Clonotypes shared by more than one individual were considered public. TCRdb trimmed public reads at Q25 via fastp, called clones via MiXCR and kept in-frame beta chains. Rows with a matching CDR3 protein are joined into one entry that keeps the most common DNA and genes. The V and J calls reflect TCRdb's pipeline rather than the authors' work. This sample comprises a few hundred thousand distinct CDR3 sequences, 22% of them detected only once. The top ten clones comprise approximately 53% of the sample.

Broad study findings and their caveats: A larger number of public clonotypes was shared among persistent patients (under 3,000) than among newly diagnosed patients (about 990). TRBV28, TRBJ1-2 and TRBJ2-5 were preferentially used in persistent disease, while TRBV20-1 and TRBJ2-1 were favored in newly diagnosed disease. The authors acknowledged the small sample size as a limitation that may reduce accuracy. Sequencing and analysis were limited to the TCR beta chain. Peripheral blood alone was examined, since thyroid tissue, which constituted the primary lesion, could not be accessed. Lower TCR Shannon entropy and fewer highly expanded clones were observed in persistent Graves' disease patients than in newly diagnosed patients, which suggested clonal expansion.

The rearrangement combines TRBV27 with TRBJ1-4, with 10 middle bases fitting TRBD1. The receptor was isolated from a female donor with Graves disease. The specimen comprised peripheral blood mononuclear cells (PBMCs), sampled when the disease was refractory, from a patient treated with antithyroid drugs. The sequenced DNA: TGTGCCAGCAGTTTACAAACCGGGACAGGGGTTGAAAAACCGTTTTTT. Translated, it reads CASSLQTGTGVEKPFF.